What follows are 15 T cell receptor beta chains derived from one specimen sequenced in a study of identical twins. Each CDR3 protein gets one entry after TCRdb re-called the 5' RACE reads with MiXCR. The data show 750,000 to 950,000 distinct CDR3 sequences, 9% to 15% seen once. These data also featured in a second study, about yellow fever vaccine responses in identical twins.

Material for sequencing was PBMCs. Every receptor here comes from a woman between 18 and 29 years old in good health.

Ten or more counts support this clonotype. The chain is built from TRBV9 and TRBJ2-7; 7 bases line up with TRBD1. CDR1 is SGDLS and CDR2 is YYNGEE in the germline V gene. V shed 3 bases and J 1 base; nucleotides not matched to a gene: 4. CDR3 length: 14 residues. The CDR3 reads CASSGQGPSYEQYF. As DNA, the CDR3 is TGTGCCAGCAGCGGACAGGGTCCGTCCTACGAGCAGTACTTC.

This clonotype was found a few times. V usage is TRBV7-9 and J usage is TRBJ2-7; TRBD1 matches 9 bases. This CDR3 is 15 amino acids long. V gave up 3 bases and J gave up 3 bases; unmatched junction bases: 6. The germline V gene encodes CDR1 SEHNR and CDR2 FQNEAQ (reference sequence). The CDR3 sequence: CASSFMRQGVYEQYV. CDR3 nucleotide sequence: TGTGCCAGCAGCTTTATGCGACAGGGGGTCTACGAGCAGTACGTC.

The chain links TRBV20-1 to TRBJ2-7; D is possibly TRBD2 (5 bases). CDR3 size: 12 residues. The V gene's germline CDR1 is DFQATT and CDR2 SNEGSKA (reference sequence). The V gene lost 3 bases and the J gene lost 3 bases, with 9 bases spanning the gap. In DNA, the CDR3 is TGCAGTGCTAGTAATGACTACTACGAGCAGTACGTC. This codes for CSASNDYYEQYV.

The chain links TRBV4-2 to TRBJ2-7; 10 bases are shared with TRBD2. This CDR3 spans 18 amino acids. The trim removed 0 bases at V and 3 bases at J, leaving 11 bases unmatched. Germline lookup yields CDR1 LGHNA and CDR2 YNFKEQ. The chain's CDR3 is CASSQEEALAGVSYEQYF. CDR3 nucleotides: TGTGCCAGCAGCCAAGAAGAGGCTCTAGCGGGAGTTAGCTACGAGCAGTACTTC.

This clonotype was recorded many times. The rearrangement joins TRBV12-3 or TRBV12-4 to TRBJ1-4; D gene uncertain. The CDR3 covers 14 residues. V dropped 8 bases and J dropped 5 bases, with 15 bases sitting between them. The DNA of the CDR3 is TGTGCCAGCCGATCCCAGACGGGGAATGAAAAACTGTTTTTT. Translation: CASRSQTGNEKLFF.

The chain joins TRBV27 to TRBJ1-5; TRBD1 might be the D (5 bases). The CDR3 extends over 15 amino acids. CDR1 is MNHEY and CDR2 is SMNVEV in the germline V gene (reference sequence). Trimming took 6 bases from V and 5 from J, leaving 17 bases between them. CDR3 amino acids: CASRRGGKSDQPQHF. The CDR3 nucleotides read TGTGCCAGCAGGAGGGGAGGGAAGAGTGATCAGCCCCAGCATTTT.

This clonotype was picked up many times. V gene TRBV29-1 combines with J gene TRBJ1-1; 7 positions agree with TRBD1. V trimming: 5 bases; J trimming: 7 bases; junction bases outside the gene matches: 10. This CDR3 is built from 13 residues. Germline CDR1 SQVTM, CDR2 ANQGSEA. The CDR3 sequence: CSVSDRDKIEAFF. In DNA, the CDR3 is TGCAGCGTTAGTGACAGGGATAAAATTGAAGCTTTCTTT.

The chain employs TRBV15 and TRBJ2-5; possible D gene TRBD2, 5 bases. Germline CDR1 reads LNHNV; CDR2 reads YYDKDF (reference sequence). This CDR3 spans 15 amino acids. Trimming removed 0 bases at V and 1 base at J, with 9 bases between. CDR3 sequence (DNA): TGTGCCACCAGCAGAGATCGGGGTTCCCAAGAGACCCAGTACTTC. It encodes CATSRDRGSQETQYF.

The V gene is TRBV5-1, the J gene TRBJ2-1; TRBD2 aligns across 7 bases. The J segment lost 3 bases and the V segment lost 2 bases, leaving 2 bases of the junction unmatched. The CDR3 runs to 14 residues. Looked up from germline, CDR1 is SGHRS and CDR2 is YFSETQ. The DNA for the CDR3 is TGCGCCAGCAGCTTTCCTAGCGGCTACAATGAGCAGTTCTTC. This sequence encodes CASSFPSGYNEQFF. The whole variable domain, remainder taken from reference TRBV5-1 and TRBJ2-1, is KAGVTQTPRYLIKTRGQQVTLSCSPISGHRSVSWYQQTPGQGLQFLFEYFSETQRNKGNFPGRFSGRQFSNSRSEMNVSTLELGDSALYLCASSFPSGYNEQFFGPGTRLTVL.

This clonotype was counted many times. The chain couples TRBV6-4 to TRBJ2-3, with 10 bases that match TRBD2. Trimming cost V 3 bases and J 2 bases; bases outside gene matches: 2. The CDR3 runs to 15 residues. Per germline, CDR1 MRHNA and CDR2 SNTAGT. The CDR3 protein is CASSEGTSDTDTQYF. The CDR3, as DNA: TGTGCCAGCAGTGAAGGGACTAGCGACACAGATACGCAGTATTTT.

This clonotype has a handful of counts. The CDR3 bases are TGTGCCAGCAGTGAAGTGAGGATCGGCAGGGGGACAGATACGCAGTATTTT. It is translated as CASSEVRIGRGTDTQYF. This rearrangement joins TRBV6-1 to TRBJ2-3, with 7 nucleotides matching TRBD1. This CDR3 comprises 17 residues. CDR1 is MNHNS and CDR2 is SASEGT in the germline V gene. The junction had 10 bases not matched to a gene; V was cut back by 1 base and J by 3 bases.

The chain couples TRBV11-2 to TRBJ2-3, with TRBD1 identical over 7 bases. The germline V gene encodes CDR1 SGHAT and CDR2 FQNNGV. This CDR3 spans 15 amino acids. V lost 5 bases, J lost 0 bases, and 5 bases stayed unmatched. The CDR3 DNA follows: TGTGCCAGCAGCACAGGGACAGCGAGCACAGATACGCAGTATTTT. Protein: CASSTGTASTDTQYF.

There are a few counts of this clonotype. The chain combines TRBV28 with TRBJ1-2, with D possibly being TRBD1 (6 bases). Germline CDR1 is MDHEN and CDR2 is SYDVKM. With 5 bases removed from V and 6 bases from J, the gap between germline ends came to 13 bases. The CDR3 consists of 13 residues. The CDR3 coding sequence is TGTGCCAGCAGTGACCGACAGGCCCATGGCTACACCTTC. It is translated as CASSDRQAHGYTF.

This clonotype was observed a few times. A read error may account for a junction end that differs from germline. This rearrangement joins TRBV28 to TRBJ2-7, with unresolved D. Looked up from germline, CDR1 is MDHEN and CDR2 is SYDVKM. The CDR3 is 12 residues long. Here the CDR3 reads CASSAGSNEQYF. Here the CDR3 DNA reads TGTGCCAGCAGTGCAGGCTCCAACGAGCAGTACTTC.

The chain has TRBV5-1 and TRBJ2-5; D is undetermined. The germline V gene encodes CDR1 SGHRS and CDR2 YFSETQ. This CDR3 contains 13 residues. The V end was cut by 2 bases, the J end by 5 bases, with 10 bases between. CDR3 amino acids: CASSLNVRETQYF. CDR3 nucleotide sequence: TGCGCCAGCAGCTTAAACGTCCGGGAGACCCAGTACTTC.